What follows describes a single T cell receptor beta chain. This record belongs to a study of blood T cell repertoires in COVID-19. Background on the study: COVID-19 samples, acute and convalescent, were from the United States, Italy and Spain.

The CDR3 is made up of 18 amino acids. The germline V gene has CDR1 LGHNA and CDR2 YNFKEQ. Trimming took off 1 base at V and 4 bases at J, with 17 bases between the two ends. Assay: immunoSEQ multiplex PCR; the TCRdb copy retains only in-frame clones and omits some. The table includes tens of thousands of clones, about four fifths detected once. The sequenced sample consisted of peripheral blood. The V gene is TRBV4-2, the J gene TRBJ2-6; D remains ambiguous. This TCR came from a woman of 80 years or more with acute or convalescent COVID-19. The CDR3 DNA reads TGTGCCAGCAGCCAAGTAGGCAGGTCCATGGCCGGGGCCAACGTCCTGACTTTC. It translates to CASSQVGRSMAGANVLTF.